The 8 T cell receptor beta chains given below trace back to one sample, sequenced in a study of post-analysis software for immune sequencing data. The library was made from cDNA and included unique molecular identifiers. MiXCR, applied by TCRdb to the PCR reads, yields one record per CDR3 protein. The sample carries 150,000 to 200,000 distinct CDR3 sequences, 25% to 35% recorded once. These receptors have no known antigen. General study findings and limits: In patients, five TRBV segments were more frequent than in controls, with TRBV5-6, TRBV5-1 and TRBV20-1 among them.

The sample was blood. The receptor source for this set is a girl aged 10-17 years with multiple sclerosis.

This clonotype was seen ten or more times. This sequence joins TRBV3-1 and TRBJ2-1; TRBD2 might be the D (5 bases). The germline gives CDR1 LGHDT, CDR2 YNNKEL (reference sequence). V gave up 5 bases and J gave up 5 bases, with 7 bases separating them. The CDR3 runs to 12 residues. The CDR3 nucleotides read TGTGCCAGCAGCGACTACCACAATGAGCAGTTCTTC. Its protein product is CASSDYHNEQFF.

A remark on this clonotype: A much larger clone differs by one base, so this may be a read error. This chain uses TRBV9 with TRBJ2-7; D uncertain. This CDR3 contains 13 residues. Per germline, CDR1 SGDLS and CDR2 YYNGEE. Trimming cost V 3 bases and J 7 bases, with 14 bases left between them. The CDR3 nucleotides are TGTGCCAGCAGCGGAGAAACTTACAATGAGCAGTACTTC. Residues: CASSGETYNEQYF.

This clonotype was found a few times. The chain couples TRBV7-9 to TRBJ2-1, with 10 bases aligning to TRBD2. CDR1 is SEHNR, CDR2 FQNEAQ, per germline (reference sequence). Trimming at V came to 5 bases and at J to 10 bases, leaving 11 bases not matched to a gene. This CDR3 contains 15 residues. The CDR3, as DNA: TGTGCCAGCAGCAATTCCGGGACTAGCGCTGGGGAGCAGTTCTTC. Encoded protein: CASSNSGTSAGEQFF.

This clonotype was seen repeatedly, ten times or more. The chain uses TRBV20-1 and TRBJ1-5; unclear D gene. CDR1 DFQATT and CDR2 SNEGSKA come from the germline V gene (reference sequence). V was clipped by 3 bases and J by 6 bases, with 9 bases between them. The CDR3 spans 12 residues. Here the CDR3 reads CSARRVGQPQHF. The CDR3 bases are TGCAGTGCTAGGAGGGTAGGTCAGCCCCAGCATTTT.

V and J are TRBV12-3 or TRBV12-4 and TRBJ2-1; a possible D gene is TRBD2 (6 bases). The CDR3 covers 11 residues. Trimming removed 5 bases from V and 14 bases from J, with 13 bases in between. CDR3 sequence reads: CASSLMTSKFF. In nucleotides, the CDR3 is TGTGCCAGCAGTCTTATGACTAGTAAGTTCTTC.

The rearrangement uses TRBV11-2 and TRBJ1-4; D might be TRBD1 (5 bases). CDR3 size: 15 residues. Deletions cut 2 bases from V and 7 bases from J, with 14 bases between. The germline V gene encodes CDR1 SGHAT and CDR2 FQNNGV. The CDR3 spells CASSLMLGEGEKLFF. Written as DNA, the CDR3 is TGTGCCAGCAGCTTAATGTTAGGGGAAGGTGAAAAACTGTTTTTT.

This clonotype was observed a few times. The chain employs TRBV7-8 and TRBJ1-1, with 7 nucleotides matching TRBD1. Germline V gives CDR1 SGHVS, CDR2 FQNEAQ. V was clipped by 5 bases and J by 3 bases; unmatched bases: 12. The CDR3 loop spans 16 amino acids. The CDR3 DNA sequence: TGTGCCAGCAGCGGGACTCGACAGGGTTTATACACTGAAGCTTTCTTT. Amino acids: CASSGTRQGLYTEAFF.

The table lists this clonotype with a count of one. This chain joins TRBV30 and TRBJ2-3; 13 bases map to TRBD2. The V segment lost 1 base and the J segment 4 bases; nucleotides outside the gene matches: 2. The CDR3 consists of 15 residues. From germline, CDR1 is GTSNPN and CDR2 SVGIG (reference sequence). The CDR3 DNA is TGTGCCTGGAGTGATGGACTAGCGGGAGCAGATACGCAGTATTTT. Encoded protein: CAWSDGLAGADTQYF. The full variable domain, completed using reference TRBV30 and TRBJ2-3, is SQTIHQWPATLVQPVGSPLSLECTVEGTSNPNLYWYRQAAGRGLQLLFYSVGIGQISSEVPQNLSASRPQDRQFILSSKKLLLSDSGFYLCAWSDGLAGADTQYFGPGTRLTVL.